This record looks at one TCR beta chain sequence and its context. The sample belongs to a study of blood T cell repertoires in COVID-19. Study at large: PBMCs, B-cell-depleted T cells, or T cells provided the cDNA or gDNA that made up the material.

Clones were read by immunoSEQ multiplex PCR, and TCRdb kept only the in-frame ones, dropping some. The table lists about 72,000 clones, 82% of them singletons. Deletions cut 6 bases from V and 5 bases from J, with 4 bases between. The CDR3 consists of 10 residues. CDR1 is KGHSH, CDR2 LQKENI, per germline. This clonotype was sampled from a human donor in a cohort sampled during active COVID-19. The chain employs TRBV18 and TRBJ2-5; no definite D call. What was sequenced was peripheral blood. The CDR3, as DNA: TGTGCCAGCTCTGAGGAGACCCAGTACTTC. Amino acid sequence: CASSEETQYF.